The 5 T cell receptor beta chains presented below share a single source sample, sequenced in a study of Graves' ophthalmopathy and Graves' hyperthyroidism. RNA served as the template for amplifying TCR beta CDR3 regions. HTBI primers primed a first-round RT-PCR, and a second-round multiplex PCR followed. TCRdb analysed the multiplex PCR reads with MiXCR anew, one entry per CDR3 protein. The sample contains about 590,000 distinct CDR3 sequences, about two fifths of which appear only once. The sequenced material came from peripheral blood or thyroid tissue (not recorded which). All receptors come from an adult man with Graves' hyperthyroidism.

The rearrangement links TRBV7-9 to TRBJ2-3; a possible D gene is TRBD2 (7 bases). The V gene lost 5 bases and the J gene lost 1 base, with 13 bases spanning the gap. Looked up from germline, CDR1 is SEHNR and CDR2 is FQNEAQ (reference sequence). The CDR3 runs to 15 residues. The DNA for the CDR3 is TGTGCCAGCAGCGTTCGGGGGGCCGGCACAGATACGCAGTATTTT. It encodes CASSVRGAGTDTQYF.

In this sample, this clonotype turned up many times. V and J are TRBV28 and TRBJ1-5; 8 bases fit TRBD1. The CDR3 is 15 residues long. The V and J ends lost 4 bases and 7 bases, in that order; junction bases with no gene match: 9. CDR1 is MDHEN, CDR2 SYDVKM, per germline. The CDR3 region is CASSYGAGGGQPQHF. CDR3 in DNA: TGTGCCAGCAGTTACGGGGCAGGGGGCGGCCAGCCCCAGCATTTT.

There are many counts of this clonotype. J is TRBJ2-7 and V is TRBV2, with D uncertain. Germline values: CDR1 SNHLY, CDR2 FYNNEI. This CDR3 has 13 amino acids. V lost 4 bases to trimming and J lost 6 bases, with 13 bases between them. CDR3 bases: TGTGCCAGCAGTGGGGAATACGGAACCGAGCAGTACTTC. Protein product: CASSGEYGTEQYF.

This clonotype has just a few counts. The chain employs TRBV18 and TRBJ1-3; no clear D gene. CDR3 length: 13 amino acids. Germline CDR1 reads KGHSH; CDR2 reads LQKENI. V shed 4 bases and J shed 7 bases, with 11 bases lying between them. CDR3 nucleotides: TGTGCCAGCTCACTCGCTTTCGGCAACACCATATATTTT. Amino acid sequence: CASSLAFGNTIYF.

This sequence joins TRBV10-3 and TRBJ1-1; no clear D gene. Trimming removed 8 bases at V and 3 bases at J, with 13 bases between. Germline V lookup: CDR1 ENHRY, CDR2 SYGVKD. The CDR3 is made up of 13 amino acids. The CDR3 region has the DNA TGTGCCATCCGTTCCGCTAAGGACACTGAAGCTTTCTTT. Protein: CAIRSAKDTEAFF.